This passage covers 28 T cell receptor beta chains from one sample sequenced in a study of persistence of HIV-infected CD4 T cells. No antigen has been identified for these receptors. The immunoSEQ assay was version 4, run in survey mode. The data were produced by immunoSEQ multiplex PCR, yet TCRdb's version contains in-frame clones alone and is incomplete. The data hold roughly 16,000 clones, with 65% observed a single time. Cells were stimulated with CMV-infected fibroblast lysates at 10 ug/mL. Sorting of responding CD4+ T cells relied on upregulated CD40 ligand together with CD69. The sample here was CD4+ T cells sorted from PBMCs after approximately 20-hour stimulation, taken from a patient who received antiretroviral therapy. These receptors all come from an adult woman with HIV who was CMV-seropositive.

This clone appeared a few times. The chain has TRBV20-1 and TRBJ1-2; no definite D call. Germline CDR1 reads DFQATT; CDR2 reads SNEGSKA (reference sequence). Trimming took off 3 bases at V and 8 bases at J, with 13 bases between the two ends. The CDR3 length is 12 residues. The CDR3 DNA reads as TGCAGTGCTAGTGCCCCTGGAGGCGGCTACACCTTC. Protein product: CSASAPGGGYTF.

This clone was found a few times. The genes are TRBV5-5 and TRBJ2-2; possible D gene TRBD1, 6 bases. V shed 1 base and J shed 3 bases, with 10 bases lying between them. Germline CDR1 and CDR2: SGHKS and YYEKEE (reference sequence). The CDR3 sequence is 15 residues long. The CDR3: CASSLQGTDTGELFF. The CDR3 region has the DNA TGTGCCAGCAGCTTGCAGGGGACGGACACCGGGGAGCTGTTTTTT.

This clone was seen more than once but under ten times. The V call is TRBV2, the J call TRBJ1-6, with D unresolved. Per germline, CDR1 SNHLY and CDR2 FYNNEI. The CDR3 runs to 14 residues. Trimming cost V 6 bases and J 10 bases, with 16 bases left between them. CDR3 sequence: CASRAVGERSPLHF. The CDR3 DNA sequence: TGTGCCAGCAGGGCTGTGGGCGAGAGATCACCCCTCCACTTT.

This clone came up once. The chain combines TRBV6-5 with TRBJ2-7; D is unclear. V was clipped by 0 bases and J by 2 bases, with 8 bases between them. In germline, CDR1 is MNHEY, CDR2 SVGAGI. The CDR3 has 14 residues. The CDR3 DNA follows: TGTGCCAGCAGTTACTCAAGATCTACCTACGAGCAGTACGTC. Amino acid sequence: CASSYSRSTYEQYV.

This chain uses TRBV5-1 with TRBJ1-1; the D is unclear. Trimming cost V 5 bases and J 5 bases, with 16 bases left between them. The CDR3 length is 14 residues. Germline CDR1 and CDR2: SGHRS and YFSETQ. The CDR3 region has the DNA TGCGCCAGCAGATGGGAACAAATGAGGACTGAAGCTTTCTTT. Residues: CASRWEQMRTEAFF. The whole variable domain, remainder taken from reference TRBV5-1 and TRBJ1-1, is KAGVTQTPRYLIKTRGQQVTLSCSPISGHRSVSWYQQTPGQGLQFLFEYFSETQRNKGNFPGRFSGRQFSNSRSEMNVSTLELGDSALYLCASRWEQMRTEAFFGQGTRLTVV.

V usage is TRBV5-1 and J usage is TRBJ2-1; 10 bases match TRBD1. The germline gives CDR1 SGHRS, CDR2 YFSETQ. This CDR3 region has 16 residues. The J segment lost 0 bases and the V segment lost 9 bases, leaving 9 bases of the junction unmatched. CDR3 sequence: CATGTGVSPSYNEQFF. The CDR3 coding sequence is TGCGCCACCGGGACAGGGGTATCTCCCTCCTACAATGAGCAGTTCTTC.

The chain couples TRBV13 to TRBJ2-7; 8 bases map to TRBD2. Trimming cost V 0 bases and J 4 bases; bases outside gene matches: 8. The CDR3 length is 16 residues. Germline V gene lookup returns CDR1 PRHDT and CDR2 FYEKMQ (reference sequence). The DNA of the CDR3 is TGTGCCAGCAGCTTAGGAGGGGCAGGGACTAGGTACGAGCAGTACTTC. It encodes CASSLGGAGTRYEQYF.

This clone was seen only a few times. This rearrangement joins TRBV28 to TRBJ2-7; TRBD1 or TRBD2 may be the D gene (5 bases each). V lost 1 base and J 3 bases, leaving 7 bases between the germline ends. Per germline, CDR1 MDHEN and CDR2 SYDVKM. The CDR3 contains 13 residues. CDR3 nucleotides: TGTGCCAGCAGTTTATATGGGGGCTACGAGCAGTACTTC. It codes for CASSLYGGYEQYF.

The V gene is TRBV7-3, the J gene TRBJ2-3; D is possibly TRBD1 (6 bases). Germline assignment: CDR1 SGHTA and CDR2 FQGTGA. CDR3 length: 15 residues. V lost 3 bases to trimming and J lost 5 bases, with 15 bases between them. CDR3 protein: CASSFAGAMLDTQYF. The CDR3 nucleotides read TGTGCCAGCAGCTTCGCAGGGGCGATGCTAGATACGCAGTATTTT.

The rearrangement links TRBV7-3 to TRBJ2-2, with D possibly TRBD2 on 7 matching bases. The V gene lost 3 bases and the J gene lost 3 bases, with 20 bases spanning the gap. Per the germline V gene, CDR1 is SGHTA and CDR2 is FQGTGA. The CDR3 length is 18 residues. This CDR3 is CASSFPRGGAPDTGELFF. CDR3 bases: TGTGCCAGCAGCTTCCCGAGGGGGGGGGCCCCCGACACCGGGGAGCTGTTTTTT.

This clone was seen a few times. This chain's CDR3 is CASSADRTTEAFF. CDR3 nucleotides: TGTGCCAGCAGTGCCGACAGGACGACTGAAGCTTTCTTT. This chain joins TRBV2 and TRBJ1-1; possible D gene TRBD1, 6 bases. V was pared by 4 bases and J by 5 bases, with 11 bases between. Germline V gene data show CDR1 as SNHLY and CDR2 as FYNNEI. The CDR3 is 13 amino acids.

The chain couples TRBV19 to TRBJ2-6, with D maybe TRBD1 (6 bases). CDR1 is LNHDA and CDR2 is SQIVND in the germline V gene (reference sequence). This CDR3 contains 16 residues. Trimming left V 7 bases short and J 2 bases short, with 15 bases between. The CDR3 sequence: CASNNRGGTGANVLTF. Here the CDR3 DNA reads TGTGCCAGTAACAATCGAGGGGGTACTGGGGCCAACGTCCTGACTTTC.

The V and J genes are TRBV7-2 and TRBJ2-7; 9 bases map to TRBD1. Germline-derived CDR1 and CDR2 are SGHTA and FQGNSA. V shed 6 bases and J 2 bases; nucleotides not matched to a gene: 8. The CDR3 is 15 residues long. In DNA, the CDR3 is TGTGCCAGCAGTTTCGACAGGGGGGCCGCCTACGAGCAGTACGTC. Translated, it gives CASSFDRGAAYEQYV.

The rearrangement uses TRBV30 and TRBJ1-4, with D hard to call. V lost 3 bases, J lost 8 bases, and 22 bases lay in between. From germline, CDR1 is GTSNPN and CDR2 SVGIG (reference sequence). The CDR3 loop spans 16 amino acids. CDR3 sequence: CAWSAPTVGASEKLFF. In DNA form, the CDR3 reads TGTGCCTGGAGCGCACCCACAGTGGGAGCGTCGGAAAAACTGTTTTTT.

Turning to this clone: The identical CDR3 is also encoded by other nucleotide sequences in the sample. The V call is TRBV12-3 or TRBV12-4, the J call TRBJ1-4, with D perhaps matching TRBD1 (5 bases). The germline V and J ends were trimmed by 3 bases and 8 bases, with 10 bases remaining between them. This CDR3 is built from 13 residues. DNA of the CDR3: TGTGCCAGCAGTTTGGCAGGGACGGAAAAACTGTTTTTT. This gives the protein CASSLAGTEKLFF.

The chain carries TRBV30 and TRBJ1-2; D might be TRBD1 (5 bases). The CDR3 is 14 amino acids. V lost 0 bases and J lost 4, with 12 bases in between. Germline loops: CDR1 GTSNPN, CDR2 SVGIG (reference sequence). This chain's CDR3 is CAWSVLVGVYGYTF. The CDR3, as DNA: TGTGCCTGGAGTGTTTTGGTAGGGGTCTATGGCTACACCTTC. The variable domain in full, completed from reference TRBV30 and TRBJ1-2, reads SQTIHQWPATLVQPVGSPLSLECTVEGTSNPNLYWYRQAAGRGLQLLFYSVGIGQISSEVPQNLSASRPQDRQFILSSKKLLLSDSGFYLCAWSVLVGVYGYTFGSGTRLTVV.

This clone was counted once. V usage is TRBV15 and J usage is TRBJ2-7; D is undetermined. Germline loops: CDR1 LNHNV, CDR2 YYDKDF (reference sequence). CDR3 length: 13 residues. Deletions cut 5 bases from V and 3 bases from J, with 11 bases between. The CDR3 region has the DNA TGTGCCACCAGCCTGGACGGAGTCTACGAGCAGTACTTC. It yields the protein CATSLDGVYEQYF. Full variable domain (outside the CDR3, taken from reference TRBV15 and TRBJ2-7): DAMVIQNPRYQVTQFGKPVTLSCSQTLNHNVMYWYQQKSSQAPKLLFHYYDKDFNNEADTPDNFQSRRPNTSFCFLDIRSPGLGDTAMYLCATSLDGVYEQYFGPGTRLTVT.

This clone was counted only a few times. The rearrangement uses TRBV3-1 (or the pseudogene TRBV3-2) and TRBJ1-1; no definite D call. The CDR3 spans 13 residues. Germline loops: CDR1 LGHDT, CDR2 YNNKEL (reference sequence). The germline V and J ends were trimmed by 4 bases and 3 bases, with 9 bases remaining between them. CDR3 in amino acids: CASSLSGDTEAFF. CDR3 DNA: TGTGCCAGCAGCCTTAGTGGGGACACTGAAGCTTTCTTT.

The chain employs TRBV5-1 and TRBJ1-1; the D gene is possibly TRBD1 (5 bases). This CDR3 is built from 13 residues. The germline V gene has CDR1 SGHRS and CDR2 YFSETQ. V shed 2 bases and J shed 4 bases, with 9 bases lying between them. CDR3 sequence: CASSFRGGTEAFF. CDR3 nucleotides: TGCGCCAGCAGCTTCCGGGGGGGCACTGAAGCTTTCTTT.

V gene TRBV2 combines with J gene TRBJ1-4; 7 bases map to TRBD1. This CDR3 spans 14 amino acids. Germline-derived CDR1 and CDR2 are SNHLY and FYNNEI. J lost 4 bases, V lost 5 bases, and 4 bases had no gene match. CDR3 DNA: TGTGCCAGCAGTCTCAGGGGGGATAATGAAAAACTGTTTTTT. Translating it yields CASSLRGDNEKLFF.

Points on this clone: Sequence at one end of the junction differs from germline and may be a read error. The rearrangement uses TRBV3-1 (or the pseudogene TRBV3-2) and TRBJ1-2; D not resolved. The germline CDR1 and CDR2 sequences are LGHDT and YNNKEL (reference sequence). This CDR3 has 12 amino acids. CDR3 region: CASSPREGSSNF. The CDR3 DNA sequence: TGTGCCAGCAGCCCTCGGGAGGGCTCTTCAAACTTC.

The V call is TRBV19, the J call TRBJ1-2, with D possibly matching TRBD1 (6 bases). From germline, CDR1 is LNHDA and CDR2 SQIVND (reference sequence). The CDR3 is 13 residues long. Trimming removed 0 bases from V and 8 bases from J, with 10 bases in between. CDR3 sequence (DNA): TGTGCCAGTAGTATAGACAGGGGACGCGGCTACACCTTC. This codes for CASSIDRGRGYTF.

The V gene is TRBV29-1, the J gene TRBJ2-7, with 8 bases aligning to TRBD1. The CDR3 extends over 12 amino acids. Germline V gene data show CDR1 as SQVTM and CDR2 as ANQGSEA. Trimming at V came to 7 bases and at J to 5 bases, leaving 7 bases not matched to a gene. CDR3 nucleotides: TGCAGCGCGGGCAGGGGGCAAAACGAGCAGTACTTC. Translation gives CSAGRGQNEQYF.

In regard to this clone: The identical CDR3 is also encoded by other nucleotide sequences in the sample. The chain combines TRBV18 with TRBJ1-3; no firm D call. The length of the CDR3 is 13 residues. The V and J ends lost 4 bases and 0 bases respectively, with 4 bases between them. In germline, CDR1 is KGHSH, CDR2 LQKENI. CDR3 sequence reads: CASSLISGNTIYF. The CDR3 bases are TGTGCCAGCTCACTAATCTCTGGAAACACCATATATTTT.

This clone is deemed medium-sized (0.01 to 0.1%). The V and J genes are TRBV30 and TRBJ2-2; D ambiguous. CDR1 GTSNPN and CDR2 SVGIG come from the germline V gene (reference sequence). CDR3 length: 14 residues. Trimming stripped 3 bases from V and 3 bases from J, with 11 bases between. CDR3 residues: CAWRGNPDTGELFF. The CDR3 nucleotides read TGTGCCTGGAGGGGTAATCCCGACACCGGGGAGCTGTTTTTT.

As for this clone: One junction end does not reproduce the germline sequence, and a read error may be involved. This chain joins TRBV3-1 (or the pseudogene TRBV3-2) and TRBJ1-3; D gene ambiguous. This CDR3 contains 12 residues. The germline V gene encodes CDR1 LGHDT and CDR2 YNNKEL (reference sequence). The CDR3 sequence is CASSQEGRRLTF. CDR3 coding DNA: TGTGCCAGCAGCCAAGAGGGTCGCCGGTTGACCTTT.

This clone was seen only a few times. This rearrangement joins TRBV3-1 (or the pseudogene TRBV3-2) to TRBJ1-2; TRBD1 is a possible D gene (5 bases). V dropped 4 bases and J dropped 4 bases, with 16 bases sitting between them. This CDR3 comprises 15 residues. Germline values: CDR1 LGHDT, CDR2 YNNKEL (reference sequence). The CDR3 coding sequence is TGTGCCAGCAGCCCCCGGTCGGGGGGTAGCTATGGCTACACCTTC. Its translation: CASSPRSGGSYGYTF.

The genes are TRBV12-3 or TRBV12-4 and TRBJ1-1, with D unclear. CDR3 length: 13 residues. V was clipped by 3 bases and J by 4 bases, with 9 bases between them. CDR3 coding DNA: TGTGCCAGCAGTTTGGTTGGAACCACTGAAGCTTTCTTT. It encodes CASSLVGTTEAFF.